Below are 8 T cell receptor beta chains sequenced from a single sample in a study of blood T cell repertoires in COVID-19. Clones were read by immunoSEQ multiplex PCR, and TCRdb kept only the in-frame ones, dropping some. Counted here are some 330,000 clones, about nine tenths occurring once; the ten biggest clones make up less than 2%. The specimen was peripheral blood. The source of these receptors is a young woman with COVID-19, enrolled during active disease.

J is TRBJ1-3 and V is TRBV28; no firm D call. The V end was cut by 5 bases, the J end by 2 bases, with 7 bases between. The CDR3 totals 13 residues. The germline V gene encodes CDR1 MDHEN and CDR2 SYDVKM. In DNA form, the CDR3 reads TGTGCCAGCAGTCCGACTACTGGAAACACCATATATTTT. This gives the protein CASSPTTGNTIYF. The variable domain in full, completed from reference TRBV28 and TRBJ1-3, reads DVKVTQSSRYLVKRTGEKVFLECVQDMDHENMFWYRQDPGLGLRLIYFSYDVKMKEKGDIPEGYSVSREKKERFSLILESASTNQTSMYLCASSPTTGNTIYFGEGSWLTVV.

This rearrangement joins TRBV15 to TRBJ2-5; D not resolved. Germline loops: CDR1 LNHNV, CDR2 YYDKDF (reference sequence). The V gene lost 0 bases and the J gene lost 0 bases, with 8 bases spanning the gap. The CDR3 has 15 residues. Written as DNA, the CDR3 is TGTGCCACCAGCAGAGATACAGAAAACCAAGAGACCCAGTACTTC. Its translation is CATSRDTENQETQYF. The variable domain in full, with the rest retrieved from reference TRBV15 and TRBJ2-5, is DAMVIQNPRYQVTQFGKPVTLSCSQTLNHNVMYWYQQKSSQAPKLLFHYYDKDFNNEADTPDNFQSRRPNTSFCFLDIRSPGLGDTAMYLCATSRDTENQETQYFGPGTRLLVL.

The CDR3 DNA sequence: TGTGCCACAAGAGAGACAGGGGCAGTCAATTACGCTCAGCCCCAGCATTTT. This codes for CATRETGAVNYAQPQHF. This sequence joins TRBV24-1 and TRBJ1-5; 8 nucleotides align to TRBD1. Germline CDR1 reads KGHDR; CDR2 reads SFDVKD. This CDR3 is 17 amino acids long. The ends lost 10 bases at V and 6 bases at J; junction bases unmatched: 19.

This chain connects TRBV4-2 to TRBJ1-2, with TRBD1 matching over 9 bases. After removal of 6 bases from V and 5 bases from J, the junction contained 13 bases not matched to a gene. Per germline, CDR1 LGHNA and CDR2 YNFKEQ. The CDR3 spans 16 residues. The CDR3 coding sequence is TGTGCCAGCAGTCGGGGGATTAAGACAGGGGGTTATGGCTACACCTTC. It yields the protein CASSRGIKTGGYGYTF.

There are a few counts of this clone. The chain links TRBV5-5 to TRBJ1-1; 10 bases agree with TRBD1. Losses at the gene ends were 4 bases for V and 4 bases for J; bases not matched to a gene: 10. Per germline, CDR1 SGHKS and CDR2 YYEKEE (reference sequence). The length of the CDR3 is 16 residues. The CDR3 loop reads CASSPGQGIRGTEAFF. The CDR3 DNA reads as TGTGCCAGCAGCCCGGGACAGGGGATTCGGGGCACTGAAGCTTTCTTT.

The chain has TRBV6-4 and TRBJ2-1; no clear D. The germline V gene has CDR1 MRHNA and CDR2 SNTAGT. Trimming took 4 bases from V and 8 from J, leaving 12 bases between them. The CDR3 covers 13 residues. The CDR3 spells CASSGGDRHEQFF. In nucleotides, the CDR3 is TGTGCCAGCAGTGGAGGAGACCGGCATGAGCAGTTCTTC.

The gene calls are TRBV24-1 and TRBJ2-1, with D possibly matching TRBD2 (5 bases). The CDR3 is 13 residues long. CDR1 and CDR2 (germline): KGHDR, SFDVKD. DNA for the CDR3: TGTGCGACGGGGTCAGGCTTTGCGGATGAGCAGTTCTTC. Protein product: CATGSGFADEQFF.

The rearrangement joins TRBV6-5 to TRBJ1-2; a weak D match, TRBD1 (6 bases). Germline V lookup: CDR1 MNHEY, CDR2 SVGAGI. The CDR3 is made up of 13 amino acids. Trimming pared 11 bases from V and 5 bases from J, leaving 18 bases between. The CDR3 sequence is CASLGGGKYGYTF. The DNA for the CDR3 is TGTGCCTCTCTAGGGGGGGGGAAGTATGGCTACACCTTC.